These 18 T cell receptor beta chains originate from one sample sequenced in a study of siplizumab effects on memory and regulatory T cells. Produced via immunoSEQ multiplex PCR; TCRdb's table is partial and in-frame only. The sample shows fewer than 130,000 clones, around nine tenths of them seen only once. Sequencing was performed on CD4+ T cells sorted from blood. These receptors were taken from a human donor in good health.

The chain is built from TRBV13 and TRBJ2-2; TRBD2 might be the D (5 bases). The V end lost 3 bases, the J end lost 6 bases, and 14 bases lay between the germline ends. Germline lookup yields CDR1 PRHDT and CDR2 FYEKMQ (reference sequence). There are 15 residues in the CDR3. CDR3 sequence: CASSFSRVGAGELFF. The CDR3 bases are TGTGCCAGCAGCTTTTCGAGGGTGGGCGCCGGGGAGCTGTTTTTT.

The CDR3 loop reads CASSPVISVGGLTEAFF. The CDR3 bases are TGTGCCAGCTCACCAGTCATTTCAGTAGGAGGTTTGACTGAAGCTTTCTTT. The chain has TRBV18 and TRBJ1-1; D unresolved. From germline, CDR1 is KGHSH and CDR2 LQKENI. V was trimmed by 2 bases and J by 5 bases, leaving 21 bases between them. The CDR3 is made up of 17 amino acids.

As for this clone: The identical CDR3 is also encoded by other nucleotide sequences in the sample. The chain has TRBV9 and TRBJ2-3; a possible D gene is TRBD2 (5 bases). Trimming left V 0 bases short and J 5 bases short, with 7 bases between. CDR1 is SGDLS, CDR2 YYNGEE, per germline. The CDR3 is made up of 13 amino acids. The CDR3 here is CASSVAGKDTQYF. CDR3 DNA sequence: TGTGCCAGCAGCGTAGCCGGGAAAGATACGCAGTATTTT. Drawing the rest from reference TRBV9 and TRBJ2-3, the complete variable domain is DSGVTQTPKHLITATGQRVTLRCSPRSGDLSVYWYQQSLDQGLQFLIQYYNGEERAKGNILERFSAQQFPDLHSELNLSSLELGDSALYFCASSVAGKDTQYFGPGTRLTVL.

The CDR3 region has the DNA TGCAGCGTTGAGAGGGACAACTACGAGCAGTACTTC. Its protein product is CSVERDNYEQYF. The J gene is TRBJ2-7, the V gene TRBV29-1; a weak D match, TRBD1 (6 bases). Germline V CDR1 and CDR2: SQVTM, ANQGSEA. Trimming shortened V by 3 bases and J by 3 bases, and 9 bases separated the two germline ends. The CDR3 has 12 residues.

The CDR3 sequence: CASGALSSYNEQFF. DNA for the CDR3: TGTGCCAGTGGCGCCCTGAGCTCCTACAATGAGCAGTTCTTC. This chain connects TRBV19 to TRBJ2-1; no reliable D call. The CDR3 sequence is 14 residues long. Germline V gene data show CDR1 as LNHDA and CDR2 as SQIVND (reference sequence). Trimming took off 8 bases at V and 0 bases at J, with 11 bases between the two ends.

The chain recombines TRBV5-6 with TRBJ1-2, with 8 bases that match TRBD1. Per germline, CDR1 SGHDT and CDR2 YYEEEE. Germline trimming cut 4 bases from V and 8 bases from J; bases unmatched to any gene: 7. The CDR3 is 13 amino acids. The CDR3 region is CASSRQGMGGYTF. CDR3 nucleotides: TGTGCCAGCAGCCGACAGGGGATGGGGGGCTACACCTTC.

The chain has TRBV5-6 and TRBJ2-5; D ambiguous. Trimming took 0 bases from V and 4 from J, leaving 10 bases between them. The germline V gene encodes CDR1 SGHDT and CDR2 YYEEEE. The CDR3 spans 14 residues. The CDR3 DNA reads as TGTGCCAGCAGCTTGGGCCTAAGAGGAGAGACCCAGTACTTC. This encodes CASSLGLRGETQYF.

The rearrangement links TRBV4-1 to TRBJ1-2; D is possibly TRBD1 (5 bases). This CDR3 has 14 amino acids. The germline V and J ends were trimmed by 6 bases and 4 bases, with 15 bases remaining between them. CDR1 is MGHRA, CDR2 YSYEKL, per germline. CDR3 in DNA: TGCGCCAGCAGGGACACCCGGCTTAGCTATGGCTACACCTTC. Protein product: CASRDTRLSYGYTF.

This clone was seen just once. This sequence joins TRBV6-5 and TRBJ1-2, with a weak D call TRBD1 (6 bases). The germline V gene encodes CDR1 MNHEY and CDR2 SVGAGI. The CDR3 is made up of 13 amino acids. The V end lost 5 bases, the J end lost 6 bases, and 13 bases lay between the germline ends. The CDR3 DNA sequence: TGTGCCAGCAGTACACGACAGGATGATGGCTACACCTTC. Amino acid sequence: CASSTRQDDGYTF.

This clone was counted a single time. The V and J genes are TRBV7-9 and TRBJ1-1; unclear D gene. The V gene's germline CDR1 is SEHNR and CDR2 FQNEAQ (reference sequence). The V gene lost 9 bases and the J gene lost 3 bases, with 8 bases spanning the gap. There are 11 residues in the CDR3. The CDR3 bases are TGTGCCAGTGTGACTGACACTGAAGCTTTCTTT. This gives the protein CASVTDTEAFF.

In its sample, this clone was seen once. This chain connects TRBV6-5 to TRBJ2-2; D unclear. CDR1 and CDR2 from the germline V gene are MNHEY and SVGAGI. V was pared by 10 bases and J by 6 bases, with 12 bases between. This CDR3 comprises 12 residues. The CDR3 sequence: CATNRGPGELFF. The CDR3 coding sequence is TGTGCCACCAACAGAGGCCCCGGGGAGCTGTTTTTT.

In nucleotides, the CDR3 is TGTGCCAGCAGTCCAGGGCTCTATGGCTACACCTTC. Translation gives CASSPGLYGYTF. V usage is TRBV6-5 and J usage is TRBJ1-2; possibly TRBD1 for D (5 bases). Germline lookup yields CDR1 MNHEY and CDR2 SVGAGI. This CDR3 is built from 12 residues. The V gene lost 5 bases and the J gene lost 4 bases, with 8 bases spanning the gap.

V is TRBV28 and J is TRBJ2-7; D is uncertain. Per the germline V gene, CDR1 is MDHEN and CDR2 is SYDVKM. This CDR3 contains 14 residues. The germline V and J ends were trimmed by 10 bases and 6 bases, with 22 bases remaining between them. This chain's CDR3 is CATISPGLRAEQYF. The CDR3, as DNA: TGTGCCACCATCTCTCCGGGCCTCCGGGCCGAGCAGTACTTC.

CDR3 sequence: CASSAQGASETQYF. CDR3 nucleotide sequence: TGTGCCAGCAGCGCACAGGGGGCTTCAGAGACCCAGTACTTC. The chain uses TRBV9 and TRBJ2-5, with 9 bases aligning to TRBD1. Germline V CDR1 and CDR2: SGDLS, YYNGEE. V gave up 3 bases and J gave up 4 bases; unmatched junction bases: 4. The CDR3 length is 14 residues.

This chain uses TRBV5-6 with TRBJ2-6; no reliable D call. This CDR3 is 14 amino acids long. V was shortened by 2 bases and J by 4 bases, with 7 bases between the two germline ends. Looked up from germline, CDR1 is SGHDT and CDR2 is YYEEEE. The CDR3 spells CASSLQRGANVLTF. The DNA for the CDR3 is TGTGCCAGCAGCTTACAGAGAGGGGCCAACGTCCTGACTTTC. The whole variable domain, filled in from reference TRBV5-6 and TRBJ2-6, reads DAGVTQSPTHLIKTRGQQVTLRCSPKSGHDTVSWYQQALGQGPQFIFQYYEEEERQRGNFPDRFSGHQFPNYSSELNVNALLLGDSALYLCASSLQRGANVLTFGAGSRLTVL.

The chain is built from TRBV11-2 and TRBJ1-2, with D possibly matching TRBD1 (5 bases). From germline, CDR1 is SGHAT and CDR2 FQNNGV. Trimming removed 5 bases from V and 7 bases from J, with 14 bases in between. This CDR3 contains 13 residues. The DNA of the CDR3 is TGTGCCAGCAGCGAATCCCAGGGAGGTGGCTACACCTTC. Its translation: CASSESQGGGYTF.

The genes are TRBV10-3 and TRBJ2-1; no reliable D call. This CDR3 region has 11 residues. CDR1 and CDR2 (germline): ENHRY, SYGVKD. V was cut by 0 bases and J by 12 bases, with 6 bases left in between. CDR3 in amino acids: CAISESYGQFF. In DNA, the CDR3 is TGTGCCATCAGTGAGTCGTACGGGCAGTTCTTC.

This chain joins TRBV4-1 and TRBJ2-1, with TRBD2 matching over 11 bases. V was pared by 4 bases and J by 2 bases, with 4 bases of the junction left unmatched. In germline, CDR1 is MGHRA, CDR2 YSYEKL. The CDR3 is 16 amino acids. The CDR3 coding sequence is TGCGCCAGCAGCCTACTAGCGGGGGCCACCTACAATGAGCAGTTCTTC. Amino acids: CASSLLAGATYNEQFF.